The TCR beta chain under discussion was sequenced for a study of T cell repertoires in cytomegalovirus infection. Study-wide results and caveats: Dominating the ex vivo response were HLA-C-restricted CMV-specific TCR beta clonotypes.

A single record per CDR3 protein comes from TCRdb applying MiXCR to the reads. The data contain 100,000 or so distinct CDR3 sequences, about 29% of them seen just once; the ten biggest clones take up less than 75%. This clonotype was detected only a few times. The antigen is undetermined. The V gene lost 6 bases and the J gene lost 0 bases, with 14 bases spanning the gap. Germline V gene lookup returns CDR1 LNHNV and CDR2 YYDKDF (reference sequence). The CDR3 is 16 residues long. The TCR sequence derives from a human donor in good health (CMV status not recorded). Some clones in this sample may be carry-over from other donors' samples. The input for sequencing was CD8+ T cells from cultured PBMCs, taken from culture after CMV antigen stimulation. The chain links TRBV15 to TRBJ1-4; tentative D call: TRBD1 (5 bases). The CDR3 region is CATSGPDIATNEKLFF. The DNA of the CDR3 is TGTGCCACCAGTGGCCCGGACATCGCAACTAATGAAAAACTGTTTTTT. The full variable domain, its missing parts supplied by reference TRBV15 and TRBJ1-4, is DAMVIQNPRYQVTQFGKPVTLSCSQTLNHNVMYWYQQKSSQAPKLLFHYYDKDFNNEADTPDNFQSRRPNTSFCFLDIRSPGLGDTAMYLCATSGPDIATNEKLFFGSGTQLSVL.